This TCR beta chain was recovered during a study of beta chain features in type 1 diabetes. Study results and caveats: More deletions and fewer insertions at VDJ junctions were seen in type 1 diabetes patients. Significant though moderate, a shortening of TCRB CDR3s appeared in all four CD4+ subsets of Type 1 diabetes patients.

Expressed TCRB transcripts got sequenced, as all isolated RNA was reverse transcribed. The assay was immunoSEQ multiplex PCR, and TCRdb's table has in-frame clones only and misses some. The sample consists of 900,000 or so clones, about a sixth of them appearing once. The V end lost 3 bases, the J end lost 1 base, and 10 bases lay between the germline ends. This CDR3 has 15 residues. The V gene's germline CDR1 is SEHNR and CDR2 FQNEAQ (reference sequence). As concerns this clone: The antigen is undetermined. Other DNA sequences within the sample encode an identical CDR3.

Sequenced input: naive CD4+ T cells from blood. This TCR came from a woman aged 18-35 years in good health. V gene TRBV7-9 combines with J gene TRBJ1-3; tentative D call: TRBD1 (6 bases). CDR3 DNA sequence: TGTGCCAGCAGCTTCTTAGGGGGATCTGGAAACACCATATATTTT. This sequence encodes CASSFLGGSGNTIYF.